A single sample is the source of the 14 T cell receptor beta chains below, sequenced in a study of blood T cell repertoires in COVID-19. Method: immunoSEQ multiplex PCR; TCRdb's copy keeps in-frame clones and lacks some. This sample has under 300,000 clones; 88% occur once, and the top ten carry just under 1%. Sequenced material: PBMCs or T cells enriched from blood (not recorded which). These receptors all stem from a woman aged 30 to 39 who had recovered from COVID-19.

The chain combines TRBV28 with TRBJ1-4, with D possibly being TRBD1 (6 bases). Trimming stripped 2 bases from V and 10 bases from J, with 23 bases between. Germline V gene lookup returns CDR1 MDHEN and CDR2 SYDVKM. The CDR3 is 17 amino acids. The CDR3 DNA sequence: TGTGCCAGCAGTTTAGGGTTCCGGACAGATAGTATAGTAAAACTGTTTTTT. Amino acids: CASSLGFRTDSIVKLFF.

The chain couples TRBV3-1 (or the pseudogene TRBV3-2) to TRBJ1-1, with 7 bases lining up with TRBD1. V was clipped by 4 bases and J by 10 bases; unmatched bases: 9. CDR1 and CDR2 (germline): LGHDT, YNNKEL (reference sequence). This CDR3 has 13 amino acids. CDR3 sequence reads: CASSPRQGRVAFF. The DNA of the CDR3 is TGTGCCAGCAGCCCCCGACAGGGAAGGGTAGCTTTCTTT.

This rearrangement joins TRBV19 to TRBJ1-3, with 8 bases aligning to TRBD1. V lost 10 bases, J lost 4 bases, and 6 bases stayed unmatched. Germline loops: CDR1 LNHDA, CDR2 SQIVND (reference sequence). CDR3 length: 13 amino acids. CDR3 DNA sequence: TGTGCCACCGCTACAGGGGGAGGAAACACCATATATTTT. Protein sequence: CATATGGGNTIYF.

This rearrangement joins TRBV3-1 (or the pseudogene TRBV3-2) to TRBJ2-3; 7 bases line up with TRBD2. From germline, CDR1 is LGHDT and CDR2 YNNKEL (reference sequence). The CDR3 is 16 residues long. Germline trimming cut 4 bases from V and 2 bases from J; bases unmatched to any gene: 9. The CDR3 region is CASSLSAGVATDTQYF. In DNA form, the CDR3 reads TGTGCCAGCAGCCTTAGCGCGGGGGTAGCCACAGATACGCAGTATTTT.

The chain links TRBV29-1 to TRBJ2-7; no clear D. V shed 5 bases and J shed 7 bases, with 12 bases lying between them. The CDR3 spans 11 residues. Germline V CDR1 and CDR2: SQVTM, ANQGSEA. The CDR3 protein is CSVSSRREQYF. Here the CDR3 DNA reads TGCAGCGTTTCGAGTCGGCGGGAGCAGTACTTC.

This rearrangement joins TRBV9 to TRBJ1-2; D perhaps matches TRBD1 (5 bases). The CDR3 is 13 residues long. Trimming cost V 0 bases and J 5 bases, with 8 bases left between them. CDR1 and CDR2 from the germline V gene are SGDLS and YYNGEE. The CDR3 region has the DNA TGTGCCAGCAGCGTAGACGGGGGGTATGGCTACACCTTC. Translated, it gives CASSVDGGYGYTF. The full variable domain, rest sourced from reference TRBV9 and TRBJ1-2, is DSGVTQTPKHLITATGQRVTLRCSPRSGDLSVYWYQQSLDQGLQFLIQYYNGEERAKGNILERFSAQQFPDLHSELNLSSLELGDSALYFCASSVDGGYGYTFGSGTRLTVV.

The genes are TRBV29-1 and TRBJ1-2, with 9 positions matching TRBD1. The CDR3 spans 14 residues. Per the germline V gene, CDR1 is SQVTM and CDR2 is ANQGSEA. Trimming removed 7 bases from V and 8 bases from J; junction bases left unmatched: 14. The DNA of the CDR3 is TGCAGCGCCTCCGGGACAGGGCTTGGGAGGGGCTACACCTTC. Protein product: CSASGTGLGRGYTF.

The chain couples TRBV4-1 to TRBJ2-6, with D possibly TRBD1 on 6 matching bases. Trimming took off 1 base at V and 0 bases at J, with 22 bases between the two ends. This CDR3 contains 21 residues. In germline, CDR1 is MGHRA, CDR2 YSYEKL. Here the CDR3 DNA reads TGCGCCAGCAGCCAAGGCCTTCTGACAGGAACAATTTCCTCTGGGGCCAACGTCCTGACTTTC. This translates into CASSQGLLTGTISSGANVLTF.

The chain combines TRBV29-1 with TRBJ1-2; tentative D call: TRBD1 (6 bases). Germline CDR1 and CDR2: SQVTM and ANQGSEA. V dropped 2 bases and J dropped 2 bases, with 9 bases sitting between them. The length of the CDR3 is 13 residues. The CDR3 loop is CSVEQGNNYGYTF. The CDR3 region has the DNA TGCAGCGTTGAACAGGGGAACAACTATGGCTACACCTTC.

J is TRBJ2-7 and V is TRBV9; 7 bases are shared with TRBD2. CDR1 and CDR2 (germline): SGDLS, YYNGEE. With 0 bases clipped from V and 3 bases from J, the junction kept 18 bases outside the gene matches. The CDR3 contains 19 residues. In DNA form, the CDR3 reads TGTGCCAGCAGCGTAGCGAGTGGAGATGGGGGACTACAGAACTACGAGCAGTACTTC. This sequence encodes CASSVASGDGGLQNYEQYF.

The chain joins TRBV30 to TRBJ1-2; TRBD1 might be the D (5 bases). V dropped 5 bases and J dropped 8 bases, with 12 bases sitting between them. Germline V CDR1 and CDR2: GTSNPN, SVGIG (reference sequence). This CDR3 region has 11 residues. CDR3 protein: CAWQEGVGYTF. The CDR3 DNA is TGTGCCTGGCAAGAAGGGGTGGGCTACACCTTC.

This chain links TRBV27 with TRBJ2-5; TRBD2 matches at 7 bases. The CDR3 is 15 amino acids. Germline CDR1 is MNHEY and CDR2 is SMNVEV (reference sequence). Trimming at V came to 5 bases and at J to 4 bases, leaving 10 bases not matched to a gene. In nucleotides, the CDR3 is TGTGCCAGCAGTACCCGGACTAGGACCCCAGAGACCCAGTACTTC. Its protein is CASSTRTRTPETQYF.

The rearrangement uses TRBV12-3 or TRBV12-4 and TRBJ1-4; 7 nucleotides line up with TRBD1. CDR3 length equals 11 residues. Trimming took 6 bases from V and 15 from J; bases not matched to a gene: 7. CDR3 coding DNA: TGTGCCAGCAGAAAACTAGGACAGGTGTTTTTT. Protein sequence: CASRKLGQVFF.

The rearrangement uses TRBV5-6 and TRBJ2-5, with 10 positions matching TRBD2. The germline CDR1 and CDR2 sequences are SGHDT and YYEEEE. The CDR3 is 18 residues long. Unmatched junction bases numbered 11, after V lost 3 bases and J lost 0 bases. In DNA form, the CDR3 reads TGTGCCAGCAGCTCGGGACTAGCGCGGGACATTTACCAAGAGACCCAGTACTTC. Translated: CASSSGLARDIYQETQYF.